This passage covers 23 T cell receptor beta chains from one sample sequenced in a study of OX40 agonist ivuxolimab in advanced cancers. Measured with immunoSEQ multiplex PCR; TCRdb has only the in-frame clones, and not every one. The data hold tens of thousands of clones, with more than 80% observed a single time. Here the sequenced sample was CD4+ or CD8+ T cells sorted from blood, taken in a trial of the OX40 agonist ivuxolimab. The receptor source for this set is an adult with an advanced solid tumor such as melanoma, head and neck, liver or kidney cancer.

The J gene is TRBJ1-4, the V gene TRBV28; the match to TRBD1 covers 7 bases. The germline gives CDR1 MDHEN, CDR2 SYDVKM. The ends lost 5 bases at V and 8 bases at J; junction bases unmatched: 17. The length of the CDR3 is 17 residues. The CDR3: CASSASPWWDSDEKLFF. The CDR3 region has the DNA TGTGCCAGCAGTGCATCCCCGTGGTGGGACAGCGACGAAAAACTGTTTTTT.

The chain is built from TRBV15 and TRBJ2-5; TRBD1 aligns across 7 bases. The J call is in doubt because the DNA end fits TRBJ2-7 better. This CDR3 has 12 residues. Per germline, CDR1 LNHNV and CDR2 YYDKDF (reference sequence). Here the CDR3 DNA reads TGTGCCACCGGGACAGTCTCCTACGAGCAGTACTTC. As protein: CATGTVSYEQYF.

The chain links TRBV5-8 to TRBJ1-2, with D perhaps matching TRBD1 (5 bases). The CDR3 extends over 15 amino acids. V lost 1 base, J lost 6 bases, and 16 bases lay in between. Germline V gives CDR1 SGHTS, CDR2 YDEGEE. The CDR3 sequence: CASSLTDAAGHGYTF. The CDR3 coding sequence is TGTGCCAGCAGCTTGACTGATGCGGCGGGGCATGGCTACACCTTC.

This rearrangement joins TRBV19 to TRBJ2-3, with D possibly matching TRBD1 (6 bases). The V gene's germline CDR1 is LNHDA and CDR2 SQIVND (reference sequence). The CDR3 has 15 residues. Trimming shortened V by 1 base and J by 0 bases, and 8 bases separated the two germline ends. CDR3 sequence (DNA): TGTGCCAGTAGTATAGGGACAGTTAGCACAGATACGCAGTATTTT. Translated: CASSIGTVSTDTQYF. Supplemented by reference TRBV19 and TRBJ2-3, the full variable domain reads DGGITQSPKYLFRKEGQNVTLSCEQNLNHDAMYWYRQDPGQGLRLIYYSQIVNDFQKGDIAEGYSVSREKKESFPLTVTSAQKNPTAFYLCASSIGTVSTDTQYFGPGTRLTVL.

The genes are TRBV11-3 and TRBJ2-2; D not resolved. Trimming pared 0 bases from V and 2 bases from J, leaving 4 bases between. Germline V gene sequence: CDR1 SGHNT, CDR2 YENEEA. CDR3 length: 14 amino acids. This CDR3 reads CASSLEANTGELFF. The CDR3 DNA is TGTGCCAGCAGCTTAGAGGCTAACACCGGGGAGCTGTTTTTT. Full variable domain (remainder filled in from reference TRBV11-3 and TRBJ2-2): EAGVVQSPRYKIIEKKQPVAFWCNPISGHNTLYWYLQNLGQGPELLIRYENEEAVDDSQLPKDRFSAERLKGVDSTLKIQPAELGDSAVYLCASSLEANTGELFFGEGSRLTVL.

This sequence joins TRBV7-8 and TRBJ2-1; either TRBD1 or TRBD2 may supply D (5 bases each). This CDR3 is 17 amino acids long. CDR1 and CDR2 from the germline V gene are SGHVS and FQNEAQ. Trimming took off 1 base at V and 4 bases at J, with 17 bases between the two ends. The CDR3 loop is CASSLEWVGTAYNEQFF. CDR3 bases: TGTGCCAGCAGCTTAGAATGGGTCGGGACGGCGTACAATGAGCAGTTCTTC. Full variable domain (rest looked up from reference TRBV7-8 and TRBJ2-1): GAGVSQSPRYKVAKRGQDVALRCDPISGHVSLFWYQQALGQGPEFLTYFQNEAQLDKSGLPSDRFFAERPEGSVSTLKIQRTQQEDSAVYLCASSLEWVGTAYNEQFFGPGTRLTVL.

V is TRBV30 and J is TRBJ2-6, with D tentatively TRBD1 (6 bases). The CDR3 is 16 amino acids. Germline V gives CDR1 GTSNPN, CDR2 SVGIG (reference sequence). The germline V and J ends were trimmed by 0 bases and 0 bases, with 9 bases remaining between them. CDR3 residues: CAWSVGQNSGANVLTF. Here the CDR3 DNA reads TGTGCCTGGAGTGTAGGACAGAACTCTGGGGCCAACGTCCTGACTTTC.

This chain uses TRBV6-1 with TRBJ2-1, with D perhaps TRBD2 (6 bases). Per the germline V gene, CDR1 is MNHNS and CDR2 is SASEGT. CDR3 length: 14 residues. V lost 9 bases and J 7 bases, leaving 19 bases between the germline ends. In DNA, the CDR3 is TGTGCCAGTAGGGAGGACTCAAGTTATAATGAGCAGTTCTTC. Encoded protein: CASREDSSYNEQFF.

This chain joins TRBV7-9 and TRBJ1-1; 9 bases are a match to TRBD1. The CDR3 is made up of 15 amino acids. V trimming: 1 base; J trimming: 6 bases; junction bases outside the gene matches: 6. The germline CDR1 and CDR2 sequences are SEHNR and FQNEAQ (reference sequence). CDR3 region: CASSLVGQGLPEAFF. In nucleotides, the CDR3 is TGTGCCAGCAGCTTAGTGGGACAGGGTCTCCCTGAAGCTTTCTTT.

This clone was counted between two and nine times. The chain carries TRBV19 and TRBJ1-2; D is possibly TRBD1 (5 bases). Germline loops: CDR1 LNHDA, CDR2 SQIVND (reference sequence). Deletions cut 8 bases from V and 4 bases from J, with 17 bases between. The CDR3 runs to 14 residues. CDR3 protein: CASRNGGGSYGYTF. CDR3 bases: TGTGCCAGTCGAAATGGGGGGGGTAGCTATGGCTACACCTTC.

This clone was seen a single time. The V call is TRBV5-1, the J call TRBJ1-1; the D gene is possibly TRBD1 (5 bases). This CDR3 comprises 13 residues. With 6 bases removed from V and 1 base from J, the gap between germline ends came to 10 bases. Looked up from germline, CDR1 is SGHRS and CDR2 is YFSETQ. For the CDR3, the DNA is TGCGCCAGCACCGGGACTGGGAACACTGAAGCTTTCTTT. Translating it yields CASTGTGNTEAFF.

This chain joins TRBV28 and TRBJ1-2, with 7 bases that match TRBD1. The CDR3 contains 16 residues. Germline trimming cut 2 bases from V and 1 base from J; bases unmatched to any gene: 7. Germline assignment: CDR1 MDHEN and CDR2 SYDVKM. The CDR3 region has the DNA TGTGCCAGCAGTTTAAAAGGGGGCCCCCTTAACTATGGCTACACCTTC. Its translation is CASSLKGGPLNYGYTF.

The chain links TRBV30 to TRBJ2-3; D unclear. With 4 bases removed from V and 0 bases from J, the gap between germline ends came to 20 bases. Germline V gene sequence: CDR1 GTSNPN, CDR2 SVGIG (reference sequence). The CDR3 is made up of 17 amino acids. The CDR3 DNA reads as TGTGCCTGGAACCCTATGGCTGGAATAACTAGCACAGATACGCAGTATTTT. It translates to CAWNPMAGITSTDTQYF.

The rearrangement links TRBV7-9 to TRBJ1-5, with 7 bases fitting TRBD1. J lost 7 bases, V lost 1 base, and 4 bases had no gene match. Germline V gene sequence: CDR1 SEHNR, CDR2 FQNEAQ (reference sequence). This CDR3 is 14 amino acids long. CDR3 coding DNA: TGTGCCAGCAGCTTAGGACAGGGCGACCAGCCCCAGCATTTT. This gives the protein CASSLGQGDQPQHF.

As DNA, the CDR3 is TGTGCCAGCAGCTTAAATCACCGGGTTGGGGAGCTGTTTTTT. Residues: CASSLNHRVGELFF. This sequence joins TRBV7-3 and TRBJ2-2; D is ambiguous. Germline V gives CDR1 SGHTA, CDR2 FQGTGA. The germline V and J ends were trimmed by 1 base and 8 bases, with 11 bases remaining between them. This CDR3 has 14 amino acids.

This clone came up once. The rearrangement uses TRBV14 and TRBJ1-4; unclear D gene. The CDR3 is made up of 14 amino acids. CDR1 and CDR2 (germline): SGHDN, FVKESK. Deletions cut 2 bases from V and 4 bases from J, with 8 bases between. Here the CDR3 DNA reads TGTGCCAGCAGCCAATGGGGATTTAATGAAAAACTGTTTTTT. Translation gives CASSQWGFNEKLFF.

The chain links TRBV6-5 to TRBJ2-7; weak D call: TRBD2 (5 bases). V shed 6 bases and J shed 0 bases, with 12 bases lying between them. Germline CDR1 is MNHEY and CDR2 is SVGAGI. The CDR3 length is 14 residues. The CDR3 DNA sequence: TGTGCCAGCAGGGCTCCCGGGAACTCCTACGAGCAGTACTTC. Translation gives CASRAPGNSYEQYF.

This chain links TRBV5-1 with TRBJ2-5; tentatively, D is TRBD1 or TRBD2 (5 bases each). This CDR3 has 14 amino acids. The V gene's germline CDR1 is SGHRS and CDR2 YFSETQ. Trimming took off 0 bases at V and 9 bases at J, with 15 bases between the two ends. The CDR3: CASSLDNMGEAQYF. For the CDR3, the DNA is TGCGCCAGCAGCTTGGACAACATGGGGGAAGCCCAGTACTTC.

V is TRBV16 and J is TRBJ2-1; 11 bases align to TRBD2. The CDR3 is 18 residues long. The V gene's germline CDR1 is KGHSY and CDR2 FQNENV. V lost 2 bases and J lost 4; bases outside the gene matches: 10. This CDR3 is CASSQTAGTSGLYNEQFF. In nucleotides, the CDR3 is TGTGCCAGCAGCCAAACCGCCGGGACTAGCGGACTTTACAATGAGCAGTTCTTC.

The chain combines TRBV27 with TRBJ2-7; 11 bases fit TRBD1. Germline V gene data show CDR1 as MNHEY and CDR2 as SMNVEV (reference sequence). This CDR3 comprises 13 residues. The junction had 4 bases not matched to a gene; V was cut back by 3 bases and J by 9 bases. The CDR3 coding sequence is TGTGCCAGCAGTTTCCGGGACAGGGGGACGCAGTACTTC. Protein sequence: CASSFRDRGTQYF.

This rearrangement joins TRBV29-1 to TRBJ2-7, with D unclear. Germline V CDR1 and CDR2: SQVTM, ANQGSEA. V lost 5 bases and J lost 7, with 18 bases in between. The CDR3 is 13 amino acids. This chain's CDR3 is CSVKLSGLGEQYF. The CDR3 nucleotides are TGCAGCGTTAAATTGTCAGGTCTCGGTGAGCAGTACTTC.

The V and J genes are TRBV11-2 and TRBJ1-5, with a possible D match to TRBD1 (5 bases). The CDR3 has 13 amino acids. The germline V gene encodes CDR1 SGHAT and CDR2 FQNNGV. V was cut by 3 bases and J by 7 bases, with 10 bases left in between. In DNA form, the CDR3 reads TGTGCCAGCAGCTTGGGGCTAAGCCAGCCCCAGCATTTT. Protein: CASSLGLSQPQHF.

The V and J genes are TRBV5-1 and TRBJ2-1; 9 bases are shared with TRBD1. V was clipped by 4 bases and J by 7 bases; unmatched bases: 3. This CDR3 is 13 amino acids long. Germline CDR1 and CDR2: SGHRS and YFSETQ. DNA for the CDR3: TGCGCCAGCAGCGGGACAGGGTCGAATGAGCAGTTCTTC. Protein: CASSGTGSNEQFF.